What follows are 21 T cell receptor beta chains derived from one specimen sequenced in a study of metastatic and nonmetastatic thyroid tumors. Thyroid surgery had not been preceded by any treatment in any patient. MiXCR was used by TCRdb to re-call the PCR reads. The data contain about 10,000 clones, around 30% of them singletons. Sequencing was carried out using tumor tissue. The receptors come from a female donor with papillary thyroid cancer or a benign thyroid nodule (not recorded which). Some clones in this sample may be carry-over from other donors' samples.

CDR3 sequence reads: CASSLTGGGNTIYF. In DNA, the CDR3 is TGTGCCAGCAGCCTGACAGGGGGCGGAAACACCATATATTTT. The gene calls are TRBV7-3 and TRBJ1-3, with TRBD1 matching over 10 bases. This CDR3 has 14 residues. V lost 5 bases and J lost 4; bases outside the gene matches: 2. Germline CDR1 and CDR2: SGHTA and FQGTGA. The full variable domain, its missing parts supplied by reference TRBV7-3 and TRBJ1-3, is GAGVSQTPSNKVTEKGKYVELRCDPISGHTALYWYRQSLGQGPEFLIYFQGTGAADDSGLPNDRFFAVRPEGSVSTLKIQRTERGDSAVYLCASSLTGGGNTIYFGEGSWLTVV.

This clone has more than one count but fewer than ten. The chain is built from TRBV6-5 and TRBJ2-2, with TRBD2 matching over 7 bases. This CDR3 comprises 17 residues. V trimming: 0 bases; J trimming: 3 bases; junction bases outside the gene matches: 7. In germline, CDR1 is MNHEY, CDR2 SVGAGI. The DNA for the CDR3 is TGTGCCAGCAGTTACTCGAGGCTAGCGGAGGACACCGGGGAGCTGTTTTTT. Translating it yields CASSYSRLAEDTGELFF.

By share, this clone counts as medium-sized. V is TRBV4-3 and J is TRBJ1-2; TRBD1 matches 10 bases. V lost 3 bases and J lost 13; bases outside the gene matches: 5. The CDR3 contains 12 residues. From germline, CDR1 is LGHNA and CDR2 YSLEER. The CDR3 sequence is CASSQWDRGFTF. CDR3 bases: TGCGCCAGCAGCCAGTGGGACAGGGGTTTCACCTTC.

This chain joins TRBV20-1 and TRBJ1-6; TRBD1 matches at 7 bases. Germline values: CDR1 DFQATT, CDR2 SNEGSKA (reference sequence). V lost 0 bases, J lost 6 bases, and 8 bases stayed unmatched. This CDR3 contains 16 residues. CDR3 sequence (DNA): TGCAGTGCTAGAGATTTAAGACAGGGCTCTAATTCACCCCTCCACTTT. Translation gives CSARDLRQGSNSPLHF.

This chain joins TRBV3-1 and TRBJ2-2, with a possible D match to TRBD1 (7 bases). The CDR3 has 16 residues. V was pared by 5 bases and J by 4 bases, with 17 bases between. From germline, CDR1 is LGHDT and CDR2 YNNKEL (reference sequence). As DNA, the CDR3 is TGTGCCAGCAGCGTCCCAGGGGGGCTGAGCACCGGGGAGCTGTTTTTT. Translating gives CASSVPGGLSTGELFF.

This clone was seen at least ten times. The chain couples TRBV5-6 to TRBJ2-5; D gene unclear. CDR3 length: 14 amino acids. V was cut by 2 bases and J by 2 bases, with 10 bases left in between. CDR1 and CDR2 (germline): SGHDT, YYEEEE. The CDR3 region is CASSFYGRQETQYF. CDR3 in DNA: TGTGCCAGCAGCTTTTATGGCAGACAAGAGACCCAGTACTTC.

The J gene is TRBJ2-7, the V gene TRBV5-6; unclear D gene. V was pared by 4 bases and J by 0 bases, with 17 bases between. Per germline, CDR1 SGHDT and CDR2 YYEEEE. The length of the CDR3 is 16 residues. CDR3 region: CASSLTGGGDSYEQYF. CDR3 in DNA: TGTGCCAGCAGCCTCACGGGTGGTGGCGACTCCTACGAGCAGTACTTC.

The rearrangement uses TRBV27 and TRBJ2-7; tentative D call: TRBD1 (6 bases). The CDR3 contains 13 residues. The germline V gene has CDR1 MNHEY and CDR2 SMNVEV (reference sequence). V dropped 3 bases and J dropped 2 bases, with 8 bases sitting between them. CDR3 nucleotides: TGTGCCAGCAGTTTCAGGGGAGCCTACGAGCAGTACTTC. Translated: CASSFRGAYEQYF.

V is TRBV20-1 and J is TRBJ2-1; TRBD2 agrees at 14 bases. The CDR3 covers 19 residues. V trimming: 6 bases; J trimming: 0 bases; junction bases outside the gene matches: 13. The V gene's germline CDR1 is DFQATT and CDR2 SNEGSKA (reference sequence). The CDR3 loop reads CSAKGLAGVFMNSYNEQFF. The CDR3, as DNA: TGCAGTGCAAAGGGACTAGCGGGAGTTTTTATGAACTCCTACAATGAGCAGTTCTTC.

Of note for this clone: This may come from a read error, since a much larger clone is one base off. The chain is built from TRBV18 and TRBJ2-5; TRBD2 matches 7 bases. CDR1 and CDR2 (germline): KGHSH, LQKENI. J gave up 5 bases and V 2 bases, and 14 bases lay outside the gene matches. The CDR3 runs to 17 residues. The CDR3 sequence is CASSPETSRRWLETQYF. CDR3 nucleotide sequence: TGTGCCAGCTCACCAGAGACTAGCAGGAGATGGTTGGAGACCCAGTACTTC.

This clone is medium-sized (0.01 to 0.1%) in the sample. This sequence joins TRBV5-1 and TRBJ2-1, with D possibly TRBD1 on 6 matching bases. V lost 3 bases and J lost 4, with 11 bases in between. From germline, CDR1 is SGHRS and CDR2 YFSETQ. The CDR3 totals 14 residues. CDR3 in amino acids: CASSSRTVYNEQFF. In nucleotides, the CDR3 is TGCGCCAGCAGCTCCCGGACAGTTTACAATGAGCAGTTCTTC.

The rearrangement uses TRBV7-9 and TRBJ1-1; TRBD1 might be the D (5 bases). The V end was cut by 5 bases, the J end by 7 bases, with 14 bases between. The CDR3 extends over 13 amino acids. CDR1 is SEHNR, CDR2 FQNEAQ, per germline (reference sequence). CDR3 region: CASSPGSSGEAFF. The CDR3 coding sequence is TGTGCCAGCAGCCCAGGGTCGAGCGGTGAAGCTTTCTTT.

This clone showed up just once. This chain uses TRBV5-1 with TRBJ2-7; no definite D call. CDR3 length equals 12 residues. Looked up from germline, CDR1 is SGHRS and CDR2 is YFSETQ. Between the trimmed V and J ends, which lost 2 bases and 3 bases, there was a span of 6 bases. DNA for the CDR3: TGCGCCAGCAGCTTTCTGGGCTACGAGCAGTACTTC. Its translation: CASSFLGYEQYF.

This chain uses TRBV9 with TRBJ1-2, with 7 nucleotides matching TRBD1. V lost 4 bases, J lost 5 bases, and 5 bases stayed unmatched. The germline CDR1 and CDR2 sequences are SGDLS and YYNGEE. The CDR3 length is 13 residues. CDR3 in DNA: TGTGCCAGCAGCCCCGACAGGGCGTATGGCTACACCTTC. Amino acid sequence: CASSPDRAYGYTF.

By share, this clone ranks as medium-sized. This chain uses TRBV6-5 with TRBJ2-2, with D hard to call. Per the germline V gene, CDR1 is MNHEY and CDR2 is SVGAGI. This CDR3 is 15 amino acids long. V was trimmed by 2 bases and J by 3 bases, leaving 10 bases between them. The CDR3 is CASSYAFGYTGELFF. In DNA form, the CDR3 reads TGTGCCAGCAGTTACGCATTCGGATACACCGGGGAGCTGTTTTTT.

The table lists this clone with many counts. The chain carries TRBV7-9 and TRBJ2-3; D gene uncertain. CDR3 length: 14 residues. V lost 5 bases, J lost 2 bases, and 11 bases lay in between. From germline, CDR1 is SEHNR and CDR2 FQNEAQ (reference sequence). This chain's CDR3 is CASSLRLNTDTQYF. CDR3 bases: TGTGCCAGCAGCCTTCGACTCAACACAGATACGCAGTATTTT.

This clone was detected only a few times. This rearrangement joins TRBV2 to TRBJ1-1, with 8 bases aligning to TRBD1. This CDR3 spans 14 amino acids. Germline CDR1 reads SNHLY; CDR2 reads FYNNEI. With 5 bases clipped from V and 6 bases from J, the junction kept 8 bases outside the gene matches. The CDR3 loop is CASSPAQGGAEAFF. DNA for the CDR3: TGTGCCAGCAGTCCCGCACAGGGGGGAGCTGAAGCTTTCTTT.

The chain joins TRBV11-1 to TRBJ2-7; 12 bases agree with TRBD1. Per germline, CDR1 SGHAT and CDR2 FQDESV (reference sequence). The CDR3 consists of 16 residues. V shed 4 bases and J 5 bases; nucleotides not matched to a gene: 9. This chain's CDR3 is CASSSPYRDRGHEQYF. In DNA, the CDR3 is TGTGCCAGCAGCTCCCCCTACCGGGACAGGGGGCACGAGCAGTACTTC.

The rearrangement uses TRBV11-2 and TRBJ2-3; 11 bases match TRBD2. Trimming took 5 bases from V and 1 from J; bases not matched to a gene: 5. The CDR3 runs to 16 residues. CDR1 and CDR2 from the germline V gene are SGHAT and FQNNGV. This chain's CDR3 is CASSGLGLAGTDTQYF. The DNA of the CDR3 is TGTGCCAGCAGCGGATTGGGACTAGCGGGCACAGATACGCAGTATTTT.

This clone showed up many times. The chain employs TRBV9 and TRBJ1-1; perhaps TRBD1 as D (6 bases). Trimming removed 3 bases from V and 5 bases from J, with 17 bases in between. The germline CDR1 and CDR2 sequences are SGDLS and YYNGEE. The CDR3 has 15 residues. Here the CDR3 DNA reads TGTGCCAGCAGCGCACTATCTACAGGGAGGACTGAAGCTTTCTTT. Its translation is CASSALSTGRTEAFF.

There are many counts of this clone. The rearrangement joins TRBV11-2 to TRBJ1-2; possibly TRBD1 for D (5 bases). Per the germline V gene, CDR1 is SGHAT and CDR2 is FQNNGV. V lost 5 bases and J 3 bases, leaving 19 bases between the germline ends. The CDR3 extends over 16 amino acids. The CDR3 nucleotides read TGTGCCAGCAGCCCCAGAGATAGGACGGGGGACTATGGCTACACCTTC. It translates to CASSPRDRTGDYGYTF.